This TCR beta chain was captured in a study of identical twins. Study-wide results and limits: Partly confounded zero-insertion analyses could result from invariant MAIT and iNKT cells.

The sample holds many counts of this clonotype. The antigen remains undetermined. Every one of the donors was a healthy Caucasian. TCRdb re-called the 5' RACE reads through MiXCR, storing one row per CDR3 protein. The table lists more than 250,000 distinct CDR3 sequences, more than 6.5% of them singletons. A further study also used this sample, focusing on yellow fever vaccine responses in identical twins. In that study: Reportedly, twins' vaccine T cell responses looked partly convergent and partly personalized.

This receptor was taken from a woman aged 18-30 years in good health. Sequenced: memory (CD45RO+) T cells sorted from blood.

CDR3 sequence reads: CASSLDWDYEQYV. CDR3 coding DNA: TGTGCCAGCAGCTTGGATTGGGACTACGAGCAGTACGTC. This sequence joins TRBV5-6 and TRBJ2-7; D is unresolved. With 0 bases removed from V and 3 bases from J, the gap between germline ends came to 7 bases. CDR3 size: 13 residues. Germline CDR1 is SGHDT and CDR2 is YYEEEE.